This record concerns one T cell receptor beta chain sequence. What it binds is not known. This specimen comes from a study of T cell responses to AZD1222 COVID-19 vaccine. Study conclusions and caveats: Sampling that yielded the repertoires occurred only after the peak T cell response. Only 5 to 7 AZD1222 recipients were seropositive at baseline. Mapped onto spike, vaccine-associated CD4 TCRs spanned it and were dominant at 160-218 and 743-854.

Method: immunoSEQ multiplex PCR; TCRdb's copy keeps in-frame clones and lacks some. Here the sample spans about 120,000 clones, just over 85% being singletons. Material: peripheral blood, obtained on day 0 of AZD1222 vaccination. This clonotype was obtained from an adult in good health.

Written as DNA, the CDR3 is TGTGCCAGCAGTTTGGGGGCGGGCTACGAGCAGTACTTC. It is translated as CASSLGAGYEQYF. The chain employs TRBV27 and TRBJ2-7; a weak D match, TRBD1 (6 bases). Germline CDR1 is MNHEY and CDR2 is SMNVEV (reference sequence). V lost 3 bases to trimming and J lost 3 bases, with 9 bases between them. The CDR3 runs 13 residues.